What follows describes a single TCR beta chain. Its antigen remains unidentified. This entry belongs to a study of shared clonotypes between healthy human individuals. Whole-study findings and limits: The study generally estimated greater richness for naive than memory subsets.

Generated by immunoSEQ multiplex PCR, the TCRdb table keeps only in-frame clones and is missing some. The top ten clones hold about 45% of a sample with approximately 95,000 clones, about two thirds of them seen once. V lost 3 bases and J 4 bases, leaving 10 bases between the germline ends. The length of the CDR3 is 14 residues. The V gene's germline CDR1 is MNHEY and CDR2 SMNVEV (reference sequence). This TCR was recovered from a man younger than 45 in good health. Sequencing was done on a sample of memory CD8+ T cells sorted from blood. The subset denotes: CD45RO+ cells pooled with CCR7-negative TemRA cells. This chain links TRBV27 with TRBJ2-1; perhaps TRBD1 as D (5 bases). The CDR3 loop reads CASSFLGAYNEQFF. In DNA form, the CDR3 reads TGTGCCAGCAGTTTCTTAGGGGCATACAATGAGCAGTTCTTC.